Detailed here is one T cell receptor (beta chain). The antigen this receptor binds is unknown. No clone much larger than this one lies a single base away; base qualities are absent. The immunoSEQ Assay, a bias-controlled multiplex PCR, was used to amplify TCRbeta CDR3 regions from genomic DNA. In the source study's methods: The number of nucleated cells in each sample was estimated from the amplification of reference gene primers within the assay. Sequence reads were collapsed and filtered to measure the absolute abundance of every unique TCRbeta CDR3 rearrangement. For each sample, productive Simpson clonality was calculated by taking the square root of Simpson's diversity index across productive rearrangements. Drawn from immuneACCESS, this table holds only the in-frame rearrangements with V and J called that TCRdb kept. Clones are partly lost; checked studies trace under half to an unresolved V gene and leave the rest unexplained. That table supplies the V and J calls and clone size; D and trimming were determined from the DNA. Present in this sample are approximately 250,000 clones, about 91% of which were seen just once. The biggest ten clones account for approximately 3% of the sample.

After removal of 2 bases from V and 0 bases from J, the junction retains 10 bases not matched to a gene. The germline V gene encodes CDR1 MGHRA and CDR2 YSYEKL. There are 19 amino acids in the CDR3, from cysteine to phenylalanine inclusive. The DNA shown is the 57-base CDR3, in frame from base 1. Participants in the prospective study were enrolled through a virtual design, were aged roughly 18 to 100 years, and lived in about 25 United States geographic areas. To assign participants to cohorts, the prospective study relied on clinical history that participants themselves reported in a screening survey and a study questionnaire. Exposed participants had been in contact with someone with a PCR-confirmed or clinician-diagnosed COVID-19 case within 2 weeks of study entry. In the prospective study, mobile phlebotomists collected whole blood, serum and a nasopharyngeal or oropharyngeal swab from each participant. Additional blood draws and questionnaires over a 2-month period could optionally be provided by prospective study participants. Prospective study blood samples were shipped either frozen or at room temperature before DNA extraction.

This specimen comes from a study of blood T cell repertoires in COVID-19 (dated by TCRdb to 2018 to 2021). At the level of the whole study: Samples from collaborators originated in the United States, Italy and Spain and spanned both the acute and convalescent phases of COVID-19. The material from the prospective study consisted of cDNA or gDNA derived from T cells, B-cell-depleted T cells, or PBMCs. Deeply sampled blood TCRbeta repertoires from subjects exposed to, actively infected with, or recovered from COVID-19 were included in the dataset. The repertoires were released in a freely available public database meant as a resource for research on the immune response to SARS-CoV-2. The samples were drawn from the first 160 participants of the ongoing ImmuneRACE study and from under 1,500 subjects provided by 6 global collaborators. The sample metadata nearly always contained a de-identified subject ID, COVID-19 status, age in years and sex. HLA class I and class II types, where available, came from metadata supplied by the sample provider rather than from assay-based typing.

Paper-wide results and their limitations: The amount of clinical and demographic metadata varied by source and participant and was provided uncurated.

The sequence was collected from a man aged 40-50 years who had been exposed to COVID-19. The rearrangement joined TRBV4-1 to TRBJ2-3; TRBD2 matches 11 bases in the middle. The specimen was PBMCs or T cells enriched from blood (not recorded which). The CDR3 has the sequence CASSQPLSGTSGSTDTQYF. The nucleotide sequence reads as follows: TGCGCCAGCAGCCAACCCCTATCCGGGACTAGCGGAAGCACAGATACGCAGTATTTT.